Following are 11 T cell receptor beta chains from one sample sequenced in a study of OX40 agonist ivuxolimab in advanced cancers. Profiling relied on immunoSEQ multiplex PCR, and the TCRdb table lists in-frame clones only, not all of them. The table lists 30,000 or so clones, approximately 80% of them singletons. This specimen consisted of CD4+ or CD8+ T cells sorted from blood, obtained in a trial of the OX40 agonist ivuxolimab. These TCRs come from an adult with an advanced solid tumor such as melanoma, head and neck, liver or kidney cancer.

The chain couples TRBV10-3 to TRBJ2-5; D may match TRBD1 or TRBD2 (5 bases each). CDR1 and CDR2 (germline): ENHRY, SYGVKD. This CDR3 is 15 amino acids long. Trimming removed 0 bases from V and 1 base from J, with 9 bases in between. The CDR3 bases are TGTGCCATCAGTGAGTCGGCAGGGAGCCAAGAGACCCAGTACTTC. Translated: CAISESAGSQETQYF.

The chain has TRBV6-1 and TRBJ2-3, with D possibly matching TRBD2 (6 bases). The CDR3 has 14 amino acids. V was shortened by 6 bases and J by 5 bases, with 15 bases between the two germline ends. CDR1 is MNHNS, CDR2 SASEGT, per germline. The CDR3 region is CASSPVSGRDTQYF. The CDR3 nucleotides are TGTGCCAGCAGCCCGGTTAGCGGTCGAGATACGCAGTATTTT.

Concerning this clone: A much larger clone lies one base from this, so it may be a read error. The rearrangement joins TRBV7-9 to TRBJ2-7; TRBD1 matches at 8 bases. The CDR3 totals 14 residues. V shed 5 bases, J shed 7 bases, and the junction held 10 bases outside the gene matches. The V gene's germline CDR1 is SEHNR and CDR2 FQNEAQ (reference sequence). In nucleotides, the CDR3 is TGTGCCAGCAGCCCACCACAGGGGGAAAGAGAGCAGTACTTC. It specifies CASSPPQGEREQYF.

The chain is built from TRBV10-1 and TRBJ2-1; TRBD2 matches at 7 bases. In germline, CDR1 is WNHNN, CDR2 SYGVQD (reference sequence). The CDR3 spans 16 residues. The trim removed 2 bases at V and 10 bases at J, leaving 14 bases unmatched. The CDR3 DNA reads TGCGCCAGCAGTGAGAGGGCTAGCGGAGTCTATCGGGAGCAGTTCTTC. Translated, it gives CASSERASGVYREQFF.

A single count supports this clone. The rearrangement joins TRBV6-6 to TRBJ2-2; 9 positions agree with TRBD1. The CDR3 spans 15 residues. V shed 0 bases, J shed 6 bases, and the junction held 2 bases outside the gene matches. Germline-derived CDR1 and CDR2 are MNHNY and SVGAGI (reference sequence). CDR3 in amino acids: CASSYSTGGPGELFF. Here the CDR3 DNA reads TGTGCCAGCAGTTACTCGACAGGGGGTCCCGGGGAGCTGTTTTTT.

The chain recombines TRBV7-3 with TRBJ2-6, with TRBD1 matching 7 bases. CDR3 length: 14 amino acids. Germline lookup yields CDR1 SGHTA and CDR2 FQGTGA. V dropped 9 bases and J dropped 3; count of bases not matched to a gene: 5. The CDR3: CASRPGGGANVLTF. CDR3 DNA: TGTGCCAGTCGTCCAGGGGGTGGGGCCAACGTCCTGACTTTC.

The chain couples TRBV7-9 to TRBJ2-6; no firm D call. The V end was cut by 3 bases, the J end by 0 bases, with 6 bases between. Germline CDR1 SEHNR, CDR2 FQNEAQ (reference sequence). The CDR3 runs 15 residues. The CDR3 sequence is CASSLGYSGANVLTF. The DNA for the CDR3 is TGTGCCAGCAGCTTGGGATACTCTGGGGCCAACGTCCTGACTTTC.

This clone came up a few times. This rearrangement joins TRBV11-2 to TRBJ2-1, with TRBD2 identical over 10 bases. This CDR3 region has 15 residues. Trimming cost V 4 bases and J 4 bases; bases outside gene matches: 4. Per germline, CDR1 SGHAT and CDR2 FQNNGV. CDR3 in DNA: TGTGCCAGCAGCTCGCTAGCGGGAGCATACAATGAGCAGTTCTTC. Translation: CASSSLAGAYNEQFF. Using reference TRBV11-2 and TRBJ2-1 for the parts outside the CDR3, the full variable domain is EAGVAQSPRYKIIEKRQSVAFWCNPISGHATLYWYQQILGQGPKLLIQFQNNGVVDDSQLPKDRFSAERLKGVDSTLKIQPAKLEDSAVYLCASSSLAGAYNEQFFGPGTRLTVL.

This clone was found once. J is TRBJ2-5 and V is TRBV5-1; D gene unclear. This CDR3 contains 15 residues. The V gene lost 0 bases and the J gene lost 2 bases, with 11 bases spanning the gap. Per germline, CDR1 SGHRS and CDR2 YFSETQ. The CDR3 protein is CASSLVGSPQETQYF. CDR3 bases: TGCGCCAGCAGCTTGGTCGGCAGCCCACAAGAGACCCAGTACTTC.

DNA of the CDR3: TGTGCCAGCTCACCATTGGACGGTGTTTTCGAGCAGTACTTC. As protein: CASSPLDGVFEQYF. This chain joins TRBV18 and TRBJ2-7; no definite D call. The CDR3 is 14 residues long. Looked up from germline, CDR1 is KGHSH and CDR2 is LQKENI. The germline V and J ends were trimmed by 2 bases and 6 bases, with 14 bases remaining between them. The full variable domain, with the rest looked up from reference TRBV18 and TRBJ2-7, is NAGVMQNPRHLVRRRGQEARLRCSPMKGHSHVYWYRQLPEEGLKFMVYLQKENIIDESGMPKERFSAEFPKEGPSILRIQQVVRGDSAAYFCASSPLDGVFEQYFGPGTRLTVT.

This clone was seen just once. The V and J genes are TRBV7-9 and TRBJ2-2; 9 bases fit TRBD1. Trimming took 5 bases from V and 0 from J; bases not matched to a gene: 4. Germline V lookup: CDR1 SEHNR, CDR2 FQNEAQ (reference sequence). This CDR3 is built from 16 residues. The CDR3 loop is CASSVRQGANTGELFF. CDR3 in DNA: TGTGCCAGCAGCGTAAGACAGGGGGCGAACACCGGGGAGCTGTTTTTT. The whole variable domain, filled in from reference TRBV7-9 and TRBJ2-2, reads DTGVSQNPRHKITKRGQNVTFRCDPISEHNRLYWYRQTLGQGPEFLTYFQNEAQLEKSRLLSDRFSAERPKGSFSTLEIQRTEQGDSAMYLCASSVRQGANTGELFFGEGSRLTVL.